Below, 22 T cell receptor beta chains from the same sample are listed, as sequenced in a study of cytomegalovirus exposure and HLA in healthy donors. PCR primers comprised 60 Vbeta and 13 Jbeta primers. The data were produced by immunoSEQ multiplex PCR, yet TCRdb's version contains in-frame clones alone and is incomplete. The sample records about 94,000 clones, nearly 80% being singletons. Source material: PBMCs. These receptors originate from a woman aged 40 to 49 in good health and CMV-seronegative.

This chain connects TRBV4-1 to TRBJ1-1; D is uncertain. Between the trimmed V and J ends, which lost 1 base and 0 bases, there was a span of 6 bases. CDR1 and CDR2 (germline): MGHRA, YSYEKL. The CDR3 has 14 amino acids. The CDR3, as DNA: TGCGCCAGCAGCCAAGGACGGGTGAACACTGAAGCTTTCTTT. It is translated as CASSQGRVNTEAFF.

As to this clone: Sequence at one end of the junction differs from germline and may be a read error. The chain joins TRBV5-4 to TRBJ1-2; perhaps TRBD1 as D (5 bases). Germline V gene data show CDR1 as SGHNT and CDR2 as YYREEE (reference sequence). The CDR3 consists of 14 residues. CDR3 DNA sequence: TGTGCCAGCAGCTTCCCAGGGCAGGACTATGGCTACCCCTTC. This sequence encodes CASSFPGQDYGYPF.

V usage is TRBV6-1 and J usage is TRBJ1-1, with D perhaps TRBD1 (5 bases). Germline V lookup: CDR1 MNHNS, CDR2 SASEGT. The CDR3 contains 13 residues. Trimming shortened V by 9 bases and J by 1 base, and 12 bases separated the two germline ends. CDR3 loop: CASGGKRNTEAFF. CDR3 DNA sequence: TGTGCCAGTGGGGGGAAGAGGAACACTGAAGCTTTCTTT.

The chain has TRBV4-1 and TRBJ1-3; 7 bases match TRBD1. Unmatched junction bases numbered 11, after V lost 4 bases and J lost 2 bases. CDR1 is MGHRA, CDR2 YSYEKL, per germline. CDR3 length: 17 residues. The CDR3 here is CASSPYGTEITGNTIYF. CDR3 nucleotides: TGCGCCAGCAGCCCCTATGGGACAGAGATAACTGGAAACACCATATATTTT.

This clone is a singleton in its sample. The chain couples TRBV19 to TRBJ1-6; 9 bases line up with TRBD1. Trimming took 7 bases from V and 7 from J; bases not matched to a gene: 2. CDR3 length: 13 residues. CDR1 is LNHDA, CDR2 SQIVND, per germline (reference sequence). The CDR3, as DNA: TGTGCCAGTAAAGGGACAGGGAATTCACCCCTCCACTTT. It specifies CASKGTGNSPLHF. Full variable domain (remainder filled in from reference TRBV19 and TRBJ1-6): DGGITQSPKYLFRKEGQNVTLSCEQNLNHDAMYWYRQDPGQGLRLIYYSQIVNDFQKGDIAEGYSVSREKKESFPLTVTSAQKNPTAFYLCASKGTGNSPLHFGNGTRLTVT.

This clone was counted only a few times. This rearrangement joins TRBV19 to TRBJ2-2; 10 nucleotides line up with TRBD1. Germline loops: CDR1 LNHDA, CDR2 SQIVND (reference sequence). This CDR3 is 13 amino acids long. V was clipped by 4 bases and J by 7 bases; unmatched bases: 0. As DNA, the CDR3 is TGTGCCAGTAGTAGGACAGGGGGCGGGGAGCTGTTTTTT. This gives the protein CASSRTGGGELFF. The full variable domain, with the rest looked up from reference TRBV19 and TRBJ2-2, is DGGITQSPKYLFRKEGQNVTLSCEQNLNHDAMYWYRQDPGQGLRLIYYSQIVNDFQKGDIAEGYSVSREKKESFPLTVTSAQKNPTAFYLCASSRTGGGELFFGEGSRLTVL.

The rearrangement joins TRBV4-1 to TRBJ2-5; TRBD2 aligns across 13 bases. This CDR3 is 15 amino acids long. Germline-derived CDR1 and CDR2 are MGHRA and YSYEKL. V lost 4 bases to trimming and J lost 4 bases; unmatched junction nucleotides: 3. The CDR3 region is CASSPGTSGVETQYF. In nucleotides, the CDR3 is TGCGCCAGCAGCCCCGGGACTAGCGGGGTAGAGACCCAGTACTTC.

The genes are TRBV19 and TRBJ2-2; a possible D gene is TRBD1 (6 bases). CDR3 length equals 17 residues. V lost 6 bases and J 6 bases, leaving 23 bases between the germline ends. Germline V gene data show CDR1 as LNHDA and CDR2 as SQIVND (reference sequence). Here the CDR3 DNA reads TGTGCCAGTAGGTACGGGACAATGGGCGCGTCCGCCGGGGAGCTGTTTTTT. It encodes CASRYGTMGASAGELFF.

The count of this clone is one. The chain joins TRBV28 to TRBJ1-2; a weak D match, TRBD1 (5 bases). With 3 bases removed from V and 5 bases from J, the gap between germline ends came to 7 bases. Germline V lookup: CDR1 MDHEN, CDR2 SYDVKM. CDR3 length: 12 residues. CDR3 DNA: TGTGCCAGCAGTTTTAAGGGGTATGGCTACACCTTC. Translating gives CASSFKGYGYTF.

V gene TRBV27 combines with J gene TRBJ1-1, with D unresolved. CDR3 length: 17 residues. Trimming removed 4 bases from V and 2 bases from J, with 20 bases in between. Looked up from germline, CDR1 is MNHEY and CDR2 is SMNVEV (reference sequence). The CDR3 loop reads CASSSPARGYGNTEAFF. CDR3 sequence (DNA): TGTGCCAGCAGTTCCCCTGCCCGAGGATACGGTAACACTGAAGCTTTCTTT.

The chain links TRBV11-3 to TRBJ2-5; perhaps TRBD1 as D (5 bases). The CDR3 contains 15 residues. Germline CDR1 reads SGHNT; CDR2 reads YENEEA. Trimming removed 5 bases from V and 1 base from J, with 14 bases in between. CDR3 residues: CASSQGRKPQETQYF. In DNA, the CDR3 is TGTGCCAGCAGCCAGGGTAGAAAGCCCCAAGAGACCCAGTACTTC.

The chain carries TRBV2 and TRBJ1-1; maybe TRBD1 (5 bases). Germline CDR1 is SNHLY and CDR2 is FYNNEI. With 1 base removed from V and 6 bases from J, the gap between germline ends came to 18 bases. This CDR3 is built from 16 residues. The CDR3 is CASSEVSGWAGAEAFF. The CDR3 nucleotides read TGTGCCAGCAGTGAAGTTAGCGGTTGGGCGGGGGCTGAAGCTTTCTTT.

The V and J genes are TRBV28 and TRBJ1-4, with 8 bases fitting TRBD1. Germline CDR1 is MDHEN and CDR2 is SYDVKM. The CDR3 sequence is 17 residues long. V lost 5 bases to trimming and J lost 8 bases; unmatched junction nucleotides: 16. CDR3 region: CASSPDKRTGWYEKLFF. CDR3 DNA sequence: TGTGCCAGCAGTCCAGACAAGAGGACAGGGTGGTACGAAAAACTGTTTTTT.

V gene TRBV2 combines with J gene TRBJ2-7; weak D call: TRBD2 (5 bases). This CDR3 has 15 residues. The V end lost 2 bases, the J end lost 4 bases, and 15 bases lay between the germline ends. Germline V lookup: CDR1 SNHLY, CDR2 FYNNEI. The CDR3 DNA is TGTGCCAGCAGTGAAAGAGGGATGTGGTTTTACGAGCAGTACTTC. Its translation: CASSERGMWFYEQYF.

DNA of the CDR3: TGTGCCAGCAGCTGGGACAGTGGAGCTAATGAAAAACTGTTTTTT. It encodes CASSWDSGANEKLFF. V gene TRBV9 combines with J gene TRBJ1-4; 7 bases are a match to TRBD1. Germline trimming cut 4 bases from V and 3 bases from J; bases unmatched to any gene: 6. This CDR3 has 15 amino acids. Looked up from germline, CDR1 is SGDLS and CDR2 is YYNGEE.

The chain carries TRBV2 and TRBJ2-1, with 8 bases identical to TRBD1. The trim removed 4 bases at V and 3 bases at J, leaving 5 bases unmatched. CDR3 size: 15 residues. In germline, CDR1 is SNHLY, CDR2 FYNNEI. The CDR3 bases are TGTGCCAGCAGTGGTGGAACAGGGGGCTACAATGAGCAGTTCTTC. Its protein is CASSGGTGGYNEQFF.

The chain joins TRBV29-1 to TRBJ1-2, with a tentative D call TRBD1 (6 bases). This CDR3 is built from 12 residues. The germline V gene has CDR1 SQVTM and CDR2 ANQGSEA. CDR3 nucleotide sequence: TGCATCGTGCGGACAGCTAACTATGGCTACACCTTC. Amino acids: CIVRTANYGYTF.

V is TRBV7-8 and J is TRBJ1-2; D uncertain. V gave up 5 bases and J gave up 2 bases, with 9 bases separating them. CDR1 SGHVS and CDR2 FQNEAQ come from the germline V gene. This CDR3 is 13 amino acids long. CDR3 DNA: TGTGCCAGCAGCGAGGAAATCAACTATGGCTACACCTTC. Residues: CASSEEINYGYTF. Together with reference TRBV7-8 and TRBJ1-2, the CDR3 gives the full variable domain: GAGVSQSPRYKVAKRGQDVALRCDPISGHVSLFWYQQALGQGPEFLTYFQNEAQLDKSGLPSDRFFAERPEGSVSTLKIQRTQQEDSAVYLCASSEEINYGYTFGSGTRLTVV.

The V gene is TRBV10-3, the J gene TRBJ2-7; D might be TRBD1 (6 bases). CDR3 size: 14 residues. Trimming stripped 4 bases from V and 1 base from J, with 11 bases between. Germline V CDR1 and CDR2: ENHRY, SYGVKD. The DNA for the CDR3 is TGTGCCATCAGTGTGGGGGCAGGGTCCTACGAGCAGTACTTC. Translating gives CAISVGAGSYEQYF.

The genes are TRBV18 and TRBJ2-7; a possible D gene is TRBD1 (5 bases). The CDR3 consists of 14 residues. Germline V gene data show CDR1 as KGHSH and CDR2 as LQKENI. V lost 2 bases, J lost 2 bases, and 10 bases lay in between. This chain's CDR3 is CASSPGAGTYEQYF. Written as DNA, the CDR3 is TGTGCCAGCTCACCAGGGGCAGGTACCTACGAGCAGTACTTC.

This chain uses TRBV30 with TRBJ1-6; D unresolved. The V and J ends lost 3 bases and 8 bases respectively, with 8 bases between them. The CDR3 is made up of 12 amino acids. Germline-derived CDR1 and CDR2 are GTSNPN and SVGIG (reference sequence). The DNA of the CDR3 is TGTGCCTGGAGCTTCGCGTATTCACCCCTCCACTTT. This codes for CAWSFAYSPLHF.

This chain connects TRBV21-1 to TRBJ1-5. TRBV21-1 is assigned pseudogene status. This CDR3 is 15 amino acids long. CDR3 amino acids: CARTKGGQSNQPQHF. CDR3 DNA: TGTGCCAGGACAAAGGGGGGGCAGTCAAATCAGCCCCAGCATTTT.